Sequencing of this T cell receptor beta chain was carried out in a study of T cells in women clearing cervical HPV infection. As for the study in general: Cases: HPV16-related CIN3 or worse on histology, a couple of invasive cancers. Case blood was drawn when the lesion was first found; control blood after infection became undetectable.

The V and J ends lost 2 bases and 0 bases respectively, with 9 bases between them. This CDR3 is built from 14 residues. Germline V CDR1 and CDR2: SGDLS, YYNGEE. Here immunoSEQ multiplex PCR was the method, and the copy in TCRdb shows in-frame clones only, minus some. Its table lists some 30,000 clones. Comment on this clone: The observed sequence ends 3 residues before the CDR3 terminus, with the missing tail filled in from the germline J gene.

V is TRBV9 and J is TRBJ2-7; no clear D. This sequence was found in a woman between 18 and 75 years old with a cervical HPV16 infection that either progressed to CIN3+ or cleared (not recorded which). Material: blood buffy coat. This CDR3 reads CASSVSSSSYEQYF. The CDR3 bases that were read are TGTGCCAGCAGCGTGTCTTCTAGCTCCTACGAG.